This T cell receptor beta chain was retrieved from a study of OX40 agonist ivuxolimab in advanced cancers. Libraries were prepared by immunoSEQ multiplex PCR; TCRdb keeps only in-frame clonotypes and omits some of them. The sample holds 75,000 to 80,000 clones, around 90% seen once. Trimming at V came to 4 bases and at J to 5 bases, leaving 5 bases not matched to a gene. Per germline, CDR1 LGHNT and CDR2 FRNRAP. This CDR3 is built from 14 residues. This clone was found once. The chain has TRBV12-5 and TRBJ2-1, with 7 bases matching TRBD2. The TCR sequence derives from an adult with an advanced solid tumor such as melanoma, head and neck, liver or kidney cancer. The sample in question was CD4+ or CD8+ T cells sorted from blood, obtained in a trial of the OX40 agonist ivuxolimab. CDR3 sequence (DNA): TGTGCTAGTGGTTCCGGACTAGGTCACAATGAGCAGTTCTTC. Protein product: CASGSGLGHNEQFF. The entire variable domain, with the rest obtained from reference TRBV12-5 and TRBJ2-1, is as follows: DARVTQTPRHKVTEMGQEVTMRCQPILGHNTVFWYRQTMMQGLELLAYFRNRAPLDDSGMPKDRFSAEMPDATLATLKIQPSEPRDSAVYFCASGSGLGHNEQFFGPGTRLTVL.